Each of the 10 T cell receptor beta chains below was sequenced from the same sample in a study of blood T cells in healthy people across ages. The second PCR ran about 6 to 12 cycles with a sample-barcoded 5' primer and J-beta primers. Using its own MiXCR run on the 5' RACE reads, TCRdb lists one record per CDR3 protein. The repertoire holds more than 600,000 distinct CDR3 sequences, with around 25% as singletons. These same data were also listed under a study on T cells of mothers and their children.

The specimen sequenced was blood. These receptors came from a boy younger than 18 in good health.

The genes are TRBV6-5 and TRBJ2-1; maybe TRBD2 (6 bases). The J call may be incorrect, as the DNA end agrees better with TRBJ2-5. The germline gives CDR1 MNHEY, CDR2 SVGAGI. The CDR3 is 13 amino acids. CDR3 amino acids: CASSQGPGGTQYF. CDR3 in DNA: TGTGCCAGCAGTCAGGGACCCGGGGGGACCCAGTACTTC.

This chain uses TRBV6-5 with TRBJ2-5; D not certain. Germline V CDR1 and CDR2: MNHEY, SVGAGI. The CDR3 runs to 15 residues. V gave up 6 bases and J gave up 2 bases, with 16 bases separating them. In DNA, the CDR3 is TGTGCCAGCAGCCCTTCGGTGGGTACTCAAGAGACCCAGTACTTC. Its protein product is CASSPSVGTQETQYF.

This sequence joins TRBV9 and TRBJ2-7; D not resolved. This CDR3 region has 14 residues. V was shortened by 2 bases and J by 5 bases, with 14 bases between the two germline ends. CDR1 is SGDLS and CDR2 is YYNGEE in the germline V gene. In DNA form, the CDR3 reads TGTGCCAGCAGCGTGCGGCCAGAGAGCCACGAGCAGTACTTC. This translates into CASSVRPESHEQYF.

This clonotype was counted a few times. The rearrangement uses TRBV14 and TRBJ2-1; D is perhaps TRBD1 (5 bases). The V end was cut by 6 bases, the J end by 8 bases, with 20 bases between. This CDR3 is built from 15 residues. The germline CDR1 and CDR2 sequences are SGHDN and FVKESK. The CDR3 coding sequence is TGTGCCAGCAGGATGGAGTCAGGGCCCTGGGATGAGCAGTTCTTC. It specifies CASRMESGPWDEQFF.

The J gene is TRBJ2-1, the V gene TRBV5-1; no clear D gene. This CDR3 is 12 amino acids long. Trimming cost V 0 bases and J 10 bases, with 8 bases left between them. Germline CDR1 reads SGHRS; CDR2 reads YFSETQ. This CDR3 is CASSLEGREQFF. The CDR3 bases are TGCGCCAGCAGCTTGGAGGGCCGAGAGCAGTTCTTC.

The chain couples TRBV25-1 to TRBJ2-5; D gene unclear. CDR1 and CDR2 (germline): MGHDK, SYGVNS. This CDR3 has 14 residues. V was cut by 4 bases and J by 1 base, with 10 bases left in between. DNA for the CDR3: TGTGCCAGCAGTGCCCTCGGCCTCCAAGAGACCCAGTACTTC. It translates to CASSALGLQETQYF. The whole variable domain, remainder taken from reference TRBV25-1 and TRBJ2-5, is EADIYQTPRYLVIGTGKKITLECSQTMGHDKMYWYQQDPGMELHLIHYSYGVNSTEKGDLSSESTVSRIRTEHFPLTLESARPSHTSQYLCASSALGLQETQYFGPGTRLLVL.

The chain couples TRBV5-1 to TRBJ2-1, with D possibly TRBD2 on 7 matching bases. The CDR3 contains 16 residues. Germline CDR1 reads SGHRS; CDR2 reads YFSETQ. Between the trimmed V and J ends, which lost 0 bases and 4 bases, there was a span of 14 bases. The DNA of the CDR3 is TGCGCCAGCAGCTTGGATTTCGGGGGGCAATACAATGAGCAGTTCTTC. This translates into CASSLDFGGQYNEQFF.

This clonotype has just a few counts. The chain employs TRBV28 and TRBJ2-3, with 8 bases aligning to TRBD2. Germline CDR1 reads MDHEN; CDR2 reads SYDVKM. There are 15 residues in the CDR3. V was pared by 7 bases and J by 0 bases, with 6 bases of the junction left unmatched. The CDR3 DNA follows: TGTGCCAGCACTCTTAGCGGGACCAGCACAGATACGCAGTATTTT. This codes for CASTLSGTSTDTQYF.

This chain joins TRBV15 and TRBJ2-1; 12 nucleotides match TRBD2. Matching the DNA end better, TRBJ2-5 makes the J call doubtful. The length of the CDR3 is 14 residues. Germline lookup yields CDR1 LNHNV and CDR2 YYDKDF (reference sequence). In DNA, the CDR3 is TGTGCCACCAGACTAGCGGGGGGTAGGGAGACCCAGTACTTC. Its translation is CATRLAGGRETQYF.

This clonotype was detected a few times. The rearrangement uses TRBV29-1 and TRBJ2-5; 10 nucleotides line up with TRBD1. The J call is in doubt because the DNA end fits TRBJ2-7 better. The V gene's germline CDR1 is SQVTM and CDR2 ANQGSEA. This CDR3 contains 15 residues. The CDR3 region has the DNA TGCAGCGTACTCGAAAGACAGGGGGCGGACTACGAGCAGTACTTC. It specifies CSVLERQGADYEQYF.